This T cell receptor (beta chain) was documented in a study of cytomegalovirus exposure and HLA in healthy donors. Findings and caveats of the study: Presence/absence comparisons presumed near-even sequencing depth among donors. TCR beta V- and J-gene trimming, according to a later analysis, was linked to a missense DCLRE1C variant.

Comments on this clone: The antigen remains unidentified.

The PCR employed 60 Vbeta primers together with 13 Jbeta primers. Assay used: immunoSEQ multiplex PCR; TCRdb lists only in-frame clones, some missing. The sample shows 160,000 or so clones, around 80% of them seen only once. The sample was PBMCs. The clonotype comes from a woman aged 40 to 55 in good health and CMV-seropositive.

DNA for the CDR3: TGTGCCAGCAGCTCGGCGGGAAATCGCAATGAGCAGTTCTTC. Its protein is CASSSAGNRNEQFF. The chain carries TRBV11-2 and TRBJ2-1, with a possible D match to TRBD2 (6 bases). V shed 4 bases and J shed 6 bases, with 13 bases lying between them. In germline, CDR1 is SGHAT, CDR2 FQNNGV. The CDR3 length is 14 residues.